These 22 T cell receptor beta chains were sequenced from one sample in a study of read filtering for tumor transcriptome and immune sequencing. This library used about 360 ng RNA and molecular barcoded adaptors spanning alpha/delta and beta/gamma chains. TCRdb analysed the reads with MiXCR anew, one entry per CDR3 protein. The sample consists of about 39,000 distinct CDR3 sequences, approximately 15% of them appearing once. Sequenced sample: a population of CD138-negative cells sorted from bone marrow. The receptors stem from a donor over 35 with multiple myeloma.

This clonotype was picked up many times. The chain couples TRBV6-1 to TRBJ1-1; no clear D gene. Germline V gene data show CDR1 as MNHNS and CDR2 as SASEGT. Trimming took off 0 bases at V and 4 bases at J, with 9 bases between the two ends. This CDR3 spans 14 amino acids. Here the CDR3 DNA reads TGTGCCAGCAGTGAAGCGTGGGCAAGCACTGAAGCTTTCTTT. Encoded protein: CASSEAWASTEAFF.

Ten or more counts support this clonotype. The J gene is TRBJ2-1, the V gene TRBV6-5; 7 bases align to TRBD1. CDR1 is MNHEY, CDR2 SVGAGI, per germline. V gave up 8 bases and J gave up 4 bases; unmatched junction bases: 11. The CDR3 contains 15 residues. CDR3 amino acids: CASDPGRDRYNEQFF. Here the CDR3 DNA reads TGTGCCAGCGATCCGGGCCGGGACAGATACAATGAGCAGTTCTTC.

This clonotype showed up many times. The chain combines TRBV3-1 with TRBJ2-7; TRBD1 is a possible D gene (6 bases). Germline V gene sequence: CDR1 LGHDT, CDR2 YNNKEL (reference sequence). V gave up 2 bases and J gave up 6 bases, with 14 bases separating them. The CDR3 is 14 residues long. The CDR3 reads CASSQPGTQAEQYF. DNA of the CDR3: TGTGCCAGCAGCCAACCCGGGACACAGGCCGAGCAGTACTTC.

This clonotype was detected many times. The V call is TRBV30, the J call TRBJ1-1, with a possible D match to TRBD1 (6 bases). V was trimmed by 2 bases and J by 5 bases, leaving 12 bases between them. Looked up from germline, CDR1 is GTSNPN and CDR2 is SVGIG (reference sequence). The CDR3 covers 13 residues. As DNA, the CDR3 is TGTGCCTGGAGTCGAACAGGGAGGACTGAAGCTTTCTTT. Encoded protein: CAWSRTGRTEAFF.

This clonotype showed up many times. The CDR3 protein is CASSLIENTEAFF. In DNA form, the CDR3 reads TGTGCCAGCAGTCTAATCGAGAACACTGAAGCTTTCTTT. This chain connects TRBV27 to TRBJ1-1; the D is unclear. With 5 bases removed from V and 1 base from J, the gap between germline ends came to 8 bases. Germline V gene lookup returns CDR1 MNHEY and CDR2 SMNVEV (reference sequence). There are 13 residues in the CDR3.

This clonotype was seen ten or more times. This chain uses TRBV28 with TRBJ1-1; no clear D. V was trimmed by 5 bases and J by 2 bases, leaving 9 bases between them. The CDR3 totals 13 residues. The germline gives CDR1 MDHEN, CDR2 SYDVKM. The CDR3 loop reads CASSDRINTEAFF. The CDR3 region has the DNA TGTGCCAGCAGTGACCGGATCAACACTGAAGCTTTCTTT.

There are a few counts of this clonotype. A much larger clone differs from this one at a single base, so this may be a read error. The V gene is TRBV10-3, the J gene TRBJ2-1; 8 bases are a match to TRBD1. The J segment lost 12 bases and the V segment lost 6 bases, leaving 10 bases of the junction unmatched. This CDR3 has 13 residues. Germline loops: CDR1 ENHRY, CDR2 SYGVKD. CDR3 nucleotide sequence: TGTGCCATCAGGGAGACAGGGGACCATGTGCAGTTCTTC. This encodes CAIRETGDHVQFF.

The V call is TRBV10-2, the J call TRBJ2-7; TRBD2 matches at 10 bases. The CDR3 consists of 14 residues. V gave up 2 bases and J gave up 9 bases; unmatched junction bases: 7. Germline CDR1 reads WSHSY; CDR2 reads SAAADI. This CDR3 is CASSEGLAAPVQYF. Here the CDR3 DNA reads TGCGCCAGCAGTGAGGGACTAGCGGCACCCGTGCAGTACTTC.

This clonotype was counted a few times. This chain joins TRBV10-3 and TRBJ2-3; 7 bases map to TRBD1. Germline loops: CDR1 ENHRY, CDR2 SYGVKD. V lost 4 bases, J lost 6 bases, and 13 bases stayed unmatched. The CDR3 covers 16 residues. In nucleotides, the CDR3 is TGTGCCATCAGTGCCCTTACAGGGGTATCAGGGGATACGCAGTATTTT. Protein: CAISALTGVSGDTQYF.

This clonotype occurred a few times. At one boundary the junction diverges from the germline segment, which might be a read error. J is TRBJ2-7 and V is TRBV19; D may be TRBD2 (6 bases). The CDR3 has 13 residues. In germline, CDR1 is LNHDA, CDR2 SQIVND (reference sequence). The CDR3 DNA reads TGTGCCAGTAGTCTCGGGAGACCCTACGGGCAGTACTTC. It yields the protein CASSLGRPYGQYF.

The V and J genes are TRBV7-9 and TRBJ2-7; possibly TRBD2 for D (6 bases). Germline loops: CDR1 SEHNR, CDR2 FQNEAQ (reference sequence). This CDR3 has 15 residues. Deletions cut 4 bases from V and 3 bases from J, with 16 bases between. CDR3 loop: CASSSLNSGGYEQYF. For the CDR3, the DNA is TGTGCCAGCAGCTCACTAAATAGCGGAGGCTACGAGCAGTACTTC.

The chain joins TRBV4-1 to TRBJ2-5; the D is unclear. The CDR3 contains 13 residues. Germline values: CDR1 MGHRA, CDR2 YSYEKL. Trimming removed 1 base from V and 5 bases from J, with 8 bases in between. The CDR3 nucleotides read TGCGCCAGCAGCCAAGGGGTTTGGGAGACCCAGTACTTC. Its protein is CASSQGVWETQYF.

The table lists this clonotype with many counts. CDR3 nucleotides: TGTGCCAGCAGCCAAGATAACCGCGACTACTCAAAGCAGTTCTTC. This sequence encodes CASSQDNRDYSKQFF. The chain links TRBV3-1 to TRBJ2-1; D might be TRBD2 (5 bases). The germline V gene has CDR1 LGHDT and CDR2 YNNKEL (reference sequence). CDR3 size: 15 residues. Trimming shortened V by 0 bases and J by 11 bases, and 17 bases separated the two germline ends.

On this clonotype: This sequence is one base from a far larger clone and is likely a read error. CDR3 in amino acids: CASSFGSSKGRVLWDEQFF. The CDR3 nucleotides are TGTGCCAGCAGCTTCGGGAGTTCGAAGGGGAGAGTCCTCTGGGATGAGCAGTTCTTC. The rearrangement links TRBV7-9 to TRBJ2-1; weak D call: TRBD2 (6 bases). V lost 3 bases, J lost 8 bases, and 29 bases lay in between. Germline V gene data show CDR1 as SEHNR and CDR2 as FQNEAQ (reference sequence). The length of the CDR3 is 19 residues.

This clonotype was seen repeatedly, ten times or more. The chain recombines TRBV6-6 with TRBJ1-1; D is possibly TRBD1 (5 bases). The ends were cut back, 7 bases at V and 5 bases at J, with 14 bases in the middle. Germline lookup yields CDR1 MNHNY and CDR2 SVGAGI (reference sequence). There are 13 residues in the CDR3. The CDR3 DNA reads TGTGCCAGCAAGTTTACAGGAAAGACTGAAGCTTTCTTT. Protein sequence: CASKFTGKTEAFF.

A few counts support this clonotype. A single base separates this from a much larger clone, so it may be a read error. The rearrangement uses TRBV20-1 and TRBJ1-2; no reliable D call. Trimming removed 5 bases from V and 2 bases from J, with 15 bases in between. This CDR3 contains 14 residues. The germline V gene encodes CDR1 DFQATT and CDR2 SNEGSKA (reference sequence). CDR3 region: CSAAVFTENYGYTF. CDR3 sequence (DNA): TGCAGTGCTGCCGTCTTCACTGAGAACTATGGCTACACCTTC.

This clonotype has a count of ten or more. The CDR3 reads CASSSNNYEQYF. The CDR3 DNA reads as TGTGCCAGCAGTTCTAACAACTACGAGCAGTACTTC. This sequence joins TRBV12-3 or TRBV12-4 and TRBJ2-7; D unclear. The CDR3 is 12 amino acids. V was clipped by 4 bases and J by 3 bases, with 7 bases between them.

There are many counts of this clonotype. The chain recombines TRBV6-2 or TRBV6-3 with TRBJ1-1; 7 bases line up with TRBD1. Unmatched junction bases numbered 4, after V lost 5 bases and J lost 7 bases. This CDR3 has 12 amino acids. The germline V gene has CDR1 MNHEY and CDR2 SVGEGT. The CDR3 coding sequence is TGTGCCAGCAGTCCGACAGGGCTTGAAGCTTTCTTT. Protein sequence: CASSPTGLEAFF.

This clonotype was counted many times. A much larger clone differs by one base, so this may be a read error. V usage is TRBV20-1 and J usage is TRBJ2-1, with TRBD2 identical over 9 bases. This CDR3 region has 18 residues. V shed 6 bases, J shed 1 base, and the junction held 16 bases outside the gene matches. Germline values: CDR1 DFQATT, CDR2 SNEGSKA (reference sequence). The CDR3 spells CSAKTKAGGSFSYNEQFF. CDR3 in DNA: TGCAGTGCCAAAACAAAAGCGGGAGGTTCCTTTTCCTACAATGAGCAGTTCTTC.

This clonotype showed up many times. The gene calls are TRBV9 and TRBJ1-5; possible D gene TRBD1, 6 bases. Germline V lookup: CDR1 SGDLS, CDR2 YYNGEE. The V end lost 4 bases, the J end lost 1 base, and 12 bases lay between the germline ends. The CDR3 length is 15 residues. The CDR3 DNA sequence: TGTGCCAGCAGCCCCCTGGGGGCAAGCAATCAGCCCCAGCATTTT. It specifies CASSPLGASNQPQHF.

This clonotype showed up many times. The chain has TRBV11-2 and TRBJ1-2; 8 bases are a match to TRBD1. Per germline, CDR1 SGHAT and CDR2 FQNNGV. The CDR3 runs to 14 residues. V lost 5 bases and J lost 5; bases outside the gene matches: 7. The CDR3 nucleotides read TGTGCCAGCAGCAGGCTGGGACAGGTATATGGCTACACCTTC. As protein: CASSRLGQVYGYTF.

This clonotype is medium-sized by share. The rearrangement joins TRBV7-9 to TRBJ1-1; unclear D gene. Deletions cut 2 bases from V and 5 bases from J, with 3 bases between. The CDR3 loop spans 11 amino acids. CDR1 and CDR2 (germline): SEHNR, FQNEAQ (reference sequence). CDR3 in amino acids: CASSLFTEAFF. The CDR3 DNA reads as TGTGCCAGCAGCTTATTTACTGAAGCTTTCTTT.